The sequence of this T cell receptor beta chain was determined in a study of T cell changes during pregnancy in multiple sclerosis. Data came from immunoSEQ multiplex PCR; TCRdb stores just in-frame clones and leaves some out. The table lists 50,000 or so clones, around nine tenths of them singletons, with around 0.4% in the top ten. CDR1 and CDR2 (germline): SGHDN, FVKESK. This CDR3 spans 16 amino acids. V lost 0 bases to trimming and J lost 2 bases; unmatched junction nucleotides: 5. This TCR came from a female donor with multiple sclerosis, enrolled in a pregnancy study. This rearrangement joins TRBV14 to TRBJ2-3; 7 bases fit TRBD2. Sequenced material: CD4+ T cells from peripheral blood mononuclear cells, taken before pregnancy. CDR3 coding DNA: TGTGCCAGCAGCCAAGATTTTAGCGGGCACACAGATACGCAGTATTTT. This gives the protein CASSQDFSGHTDTQYF.